The clone carrying this T cell receptor (beta chain) was seen many times. Its target is unknown. Time point of the sample: newly diagnosed GD, antithyroid drugs for less than 3 months. PBMC RNA served as the TCR library source. American Thyroid Association guidelines served as the basis for diagnosing Graves' disease. As collected, the peripheral blood samples measured 7 to 9.5 milliliters each and went into EDTA tubes. These data belong to a study of regulatory T cells in long-lasting Graves disease. Whole-study results and caveats: Persistent disease favored TRBV28, TRBJ1-2 and TRBJ2-5. Clonotypes that were public and shared totalled about 2,500 in persistent patients versus over 800 in new patients.

The CDR3 extends over 13 amino acids. The V gene lost 6 bases and the J gene lost 3 bases, with 9 bases spanning the gap. Germline V lookup: CDR1 KGHSH, CDR2 LQKENI. Researchers made TCR beta libraries by using iRepertoire HTBI primers and running Arm-PCR on CDR3 regions. TCRdb re-called the multiplex PCR reads through MiXCR, storing one row per CDR3 protein. The sample comprises hundreds of thousands of distinct CDR3 sequences, about 16% of which are singletons, and 12% rests with the top ten. This sample also appeared in a second study, on T cells in Graves' hyperthyroidism and ophthalmopathy.

The material sequenced was peripheral blood mononuclear cells (PBMCs), taken at new diagnosis, from a patient treated with antithyroid drugs. This TCR was sampled from a man younger than 30 with Graves disease. The chain couples TRBV18 to TRBJ2-1; perhaps TRBD1 as D (6 bases). In DNA, the CDR3 is TGTGCCAGCTCTACAGGGAGCTACAATGAGCAGTTCTTC. Translation: CASSTGSYNEQFF.